Presented here are 17 T cell receptor beta chains from one specimen sequenced in a study of blood T cells in healthy people across ages. Sample-barcoded 5' priming and a J-beta primer mix drove a second PCR of roughly 6 to 12 cycles. TCRdb redid the calling of the 5' RACE reads with MiXCR, one entry per CDR3 protein. The sample shows around 1,500,000 distinct CDR3 sequences, 28% of them seen only once. The specimen was blood. All receptors derive from a woman in her 30s in good health.

This sequence joins TRBV20-1 and TRBJ2-4; the D call may be TRBD1 or TRBD2 (7 bases each). Trimming removed 0 bases from V and 8 bases from J, with 23 bases in between. The CDR3 has 17 residues. The germline gives CDR1 DFQATT, CDR2 SNEGSKA (reference sequence). The CDR3 DNA reads TGCAGTGCTAGAGAATCCGTAGAATCAGGGGGGGGGTACATTCAGTACTTC. Residues: CSARESVESGGGYIQYF.

This clonotype appeared a few times. The chain links TRBV10-3 to TRBJ1-2, with a tentative D call TRBD1 (5 bases). The CDR3 sequence is 13 residues long. Trimming removed 0 bases at V and 7 bases at J, with 9 bases between. The germline gives CDR1 ENHRY, CDR2 SYGVKD. The CDR3, as DNA: TGTGCCATCAGTGAGTCGGCAGGGCTTGGCTACACCTTC. It is translated as CAISESAGLGYTF.

This clonotype was counted between two and nine times. Its ends do not fully match the called genes, so a read error is possible. The V and J genes are TRBV9 and TRBJ2-7, with 8 bases fitting TRBD2. The V gene's germline CDR1 is SGDLS and CDR2 YYNGEE. This CDR3 has 16 residues. This CDR3 is CTSSVAGRQAYNEQYF. Written as DNA, the CDR3 is TGTACCAGCAGCGTAGCGGGACGGCAGGCCTACAATGAGCAGTACTTC.

V gene TRBV5-1 combines with J gene TRBJ1-2; 8 nucleotides line up with TRBD1. V shed 0 bases, J shed 0 bases, and the junction held 4 bases outside the gene matches. Looked up from germline, CDR1 is SGHRS and CDR2 is YFSETQ. This CDR3 spans 16 amino acids. CDR3 protein: CASSLETGASNYGYTF. DNA for the CDR3: TGCGCCAGCAGCTTGGAGACAGGGGCCTCTAACTATGGCTACACCTTC.

This clonotype was seen a single time. V gene TRBV20-1 combines with J gene TRBJ2-2; unclear D gene. The V end was cut by 0 bases, the J end by 1 base, with 9 bases between. Germline CDR1 and CDR2: DFQATT and SNEGSKA (reference sequence). This CDR3 spans 15 amino acids. The chain's CDR3 is CSAREVQRNTGELFF. For the CDR3, the DNA is TGCAGTGCTAGAGAGGTGCAGCGGAACACCGGGGAGCTGTTTTTT.

The chain combines TRBV7-2 with TRBJ2-7; TRBD2 aligns across 14 bases. The germline CDR1 and CDR2 sequences are SGHTA and FQGNSA. There are 15 residues in the CDR3. V lost 4 bases and J lost 5; bases outside the gene matches: 4. CDR3 DNA sequence: TGTGCCAGCAGCTCGGGACTAGCGGGAGATAACGAGCAGTACGTC. Amino acid sequence: CASSSGLAGDNEQYV.

The chain links TRBV15 to TRBJ1-1; 10 nucleotides match TRBD1. Germline CDR1 LNHNV, CDR2 YYDKDF (reference sequence). Trimming cost V 1 base and J 3 bases; bases outside gene matches: 5. The CDR3 is 16 residues long. CDR3 sequence (DNA): TGTGCCACCAGCAGAGTAAATGGACAGGGGGACACTGAAGCTTTCTTT. Translating gives CATSRVNGQGDTEAFF.

This chain links TRBV28 with TRBJ1-5; D is unresolved. The CDR3 is made up of 16 amino acids. Trimming removed 6 bases at V and 4 bases at J, with 19 bases between. The V gene's germline CDR1 is MDHEN and CDR2 SYDVKM. Written as DNA, the CDR3 is TGTGCCAGCAGAAAAAGGAGGCGGACGCCTAATCAGCCCCAGCATTTT. This codes for CASRKRRRTPNQPQHF.

For this clonotype: The germline gene is not matched at one end of the junction; a read error may be the cause. The J gene is TRBJ1-5, the V gene TRBV7-2; D is uncertain. This CDR3 contains 14 residues. CDR1 SGHTA and CDR2 FQGNSA come from the germline V gene. The CDR3 nucleotides are TGTGCCAGCAGCTTAGAATATAGCAATCAGCCCCCGCATTTT. Protein sequence: CASSLEYSNQPPHF.

This clonotype showed up many times. The chain has TRBV2 and TRBJ2-7; D possibly corresponds to TRBD2 (5 bases). Per germline, CDR1 SNHLY and CDR2 FYNNEI. This CDR3 region has 12 residues. Trimming left V 3 bases short and J 3 bases short, with 6 bases between. The CDR3 sequence: CASSDTSYEQYF. In DNA, the CDR3 is TGTGCCAGCAGTGATACTAGCTACGAGCAGTACTTC.

This clonotype was observed a few times. V usage is TRBV9 and J usage is TRBJ2-3, with 8 bases lining up with TRBD2. CDR3 size: 16 residues. Trimming at V came to 4 bases and at J to 3 bases, leaving 10 bases not matched to a gene. From germline, CDR1 is SGDLS and CDR2 YYNGEE. CDR3 DNA sequence: TGTGCCAGCAGCTATATCGGGACTAGTACTACAGATACGCAGTATTTT. Translating it yields CASSYIGTSTTDTQYF.

As for this clonotype: A much larger clone is a single base away; this may be a read error. The chain joins TRBV4-3 to TRBJ2-7; D is possibly TRBD1 or TRBD2 (7 bases each). The CDR3 is 16 residues long. The germline V gene has CDR1 LGHNA and CDR2 YSLEER. The V end was cut by 3 bases, the J end by 0 bases, with 15 bases between. CDR3 region: CASSQGSGTDSYEQYF. CDR3 coding DNA: TGCGCCAGCAGCCAGGGGAGCGGGACAGACTCCTACGAGCAGTACTTC.

Worth noting for this clonotype: The junction departs from the called germline gene at one end, perhaps through a read error. The chain joins TRBV10-3 to TRBJ2-2, with no clear D. CDR3 size: 14 residues. Germline V gives CDR1 ENHRY, CDR2 SYGVKD. CDR3 residues: CAISPQGWTGELFF. The CDR3 nucleotides are TGTGCCATCAGTCCACAAGGTTGGACCGGAGAGCTGTTTTTT.

The gene calls are TRBV4-2 and TRBJ1-4, with 9 bases that match TRBD1. V lost 2 bases, J lost 8 bases, and 9 bases stayed unmatched. CDR1 is LGHNA and CDR2 is YNFKEQ in the germline V gene. The CDR3 extends over 16 amino acids. CDR3 sequence (DNA): TGTGCCAGCAGCCAACCCCTCGGGACAGGGCAAGAAAAACTGTTTTTT. It is translated as CASSQPLGTGQEKLFF.

The J gene is TRBJ2-7, the V gene TRBV20-1, with TRBD2 matching 13 bases. The CDR3 spans 14 residues. Germline assignment: CDR1 DFQATT and CDR2 SNEGSKA (reference sequence). Losses at the gene ends were 2 bases for V and 6 bases for J; bases not matched to a gene: 4. The CDR3 bases are TGCAGTGCTAGACAGACTAGCGGGAGGCCCGAGCAGTACTTC. Its protein is CSARQTSGRPEQYF.

This clonotype was recorded once. This chain uses TRBV7-2 with TRBJ2-1, with D uncertain. The germline V gene has CDR1 SGHTA and CDR2 FQGNSA. The CDR3 extends over 15 amino acids. Trimming took off 5 bases at V and 0 bases at J, with 11 bases between the two ends. CDR3 sequence (DNA): TGTGCCAGCAGCCACGGATCCAGCTCCTACAATGAGCAGTTCTTC. It encodes CASSHGSSSYNEQFF.

This clonotype was counted only a few times. The chain joins TRBV7-2 to TRBJ2-3; TRBD2 matches 10 bases. The germline V gene encodes CDR1 SGHTA and CDR2 FQGNSA. The length of the CDR3 is 17 residues. V trimming: 5 bases; J trimming: 8 bases; junction bases outside the gene matches: 16. The CDR3 loop is CASSTRGLAGELGTQYF. The CDR3 bases are TGTGCCAGCAGCACCCGGGGCCTAGCGGGAGAGCTGGGTACGCAGTATTTT.